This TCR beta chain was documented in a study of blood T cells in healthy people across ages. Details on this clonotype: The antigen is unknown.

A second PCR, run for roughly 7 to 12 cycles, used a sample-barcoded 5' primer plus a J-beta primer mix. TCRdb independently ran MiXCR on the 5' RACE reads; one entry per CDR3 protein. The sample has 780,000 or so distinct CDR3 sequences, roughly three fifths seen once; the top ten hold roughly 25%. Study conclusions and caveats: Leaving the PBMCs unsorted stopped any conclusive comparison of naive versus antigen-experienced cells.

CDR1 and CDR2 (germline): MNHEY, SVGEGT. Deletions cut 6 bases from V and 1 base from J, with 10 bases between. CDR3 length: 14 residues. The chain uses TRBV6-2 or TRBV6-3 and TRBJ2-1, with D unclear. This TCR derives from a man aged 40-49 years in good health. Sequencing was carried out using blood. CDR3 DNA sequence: TGTGCCAGCAGCCGGCGTAAGTCCTACAATGAGCAGTTCTTC. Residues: CASSRRKSYNEQFF.